This T cell receptor (beta chain) emerged from a study of neurological immune-mediated disorders. Notes on the study in general: CDR3 amino acid sequences found in expanded clones were never shared across subjects, suggesting private repertoires in all groups.

The CDR3 is 15 amino acids. Germline values: CDR1 SGHRS, CDR2 YFSETQ. V was trimmed by 6 bases and J by 2 bases, leaving 17 bases between them. TCRdb called the 5' RACE reads again in MiXCR, with one record for every CDR3 protein. The table records about 53,000 distinct CDR3 sequences, about 8% of them present only once. In its sample, this clonotype was seen many times. Its antigen is undetermined. Time point noted: longitudinal time-point 3. Sequencing was done on a sample of PBMCs. The sequence derives from a middle-aged woman in good health. The chain carries TRBV5-1 and TRBJ2-5; D might be TRBD1 or TRBD2, each matching 5 bases. The DNA for the CDR3 is TGCGCCAGCAAAGGGGCACCCGGGAAGCAAGAGACCCAGTACTTC. Translation gives CASKGAPGKQETQYF. The whole variable domain, filled in from reference TRBV5-1 and TRBJ2-5, reads KAGVTQTPRYLIKTRGQQVTLSCSPISGHRSVSWYQQTPGQGLQFLFEYFSETQRNKGNFPGRFSGRQFSNSRSEMNVSTLELGDSALYLCASKGAPGKQETQYFGPGTRLLVL.